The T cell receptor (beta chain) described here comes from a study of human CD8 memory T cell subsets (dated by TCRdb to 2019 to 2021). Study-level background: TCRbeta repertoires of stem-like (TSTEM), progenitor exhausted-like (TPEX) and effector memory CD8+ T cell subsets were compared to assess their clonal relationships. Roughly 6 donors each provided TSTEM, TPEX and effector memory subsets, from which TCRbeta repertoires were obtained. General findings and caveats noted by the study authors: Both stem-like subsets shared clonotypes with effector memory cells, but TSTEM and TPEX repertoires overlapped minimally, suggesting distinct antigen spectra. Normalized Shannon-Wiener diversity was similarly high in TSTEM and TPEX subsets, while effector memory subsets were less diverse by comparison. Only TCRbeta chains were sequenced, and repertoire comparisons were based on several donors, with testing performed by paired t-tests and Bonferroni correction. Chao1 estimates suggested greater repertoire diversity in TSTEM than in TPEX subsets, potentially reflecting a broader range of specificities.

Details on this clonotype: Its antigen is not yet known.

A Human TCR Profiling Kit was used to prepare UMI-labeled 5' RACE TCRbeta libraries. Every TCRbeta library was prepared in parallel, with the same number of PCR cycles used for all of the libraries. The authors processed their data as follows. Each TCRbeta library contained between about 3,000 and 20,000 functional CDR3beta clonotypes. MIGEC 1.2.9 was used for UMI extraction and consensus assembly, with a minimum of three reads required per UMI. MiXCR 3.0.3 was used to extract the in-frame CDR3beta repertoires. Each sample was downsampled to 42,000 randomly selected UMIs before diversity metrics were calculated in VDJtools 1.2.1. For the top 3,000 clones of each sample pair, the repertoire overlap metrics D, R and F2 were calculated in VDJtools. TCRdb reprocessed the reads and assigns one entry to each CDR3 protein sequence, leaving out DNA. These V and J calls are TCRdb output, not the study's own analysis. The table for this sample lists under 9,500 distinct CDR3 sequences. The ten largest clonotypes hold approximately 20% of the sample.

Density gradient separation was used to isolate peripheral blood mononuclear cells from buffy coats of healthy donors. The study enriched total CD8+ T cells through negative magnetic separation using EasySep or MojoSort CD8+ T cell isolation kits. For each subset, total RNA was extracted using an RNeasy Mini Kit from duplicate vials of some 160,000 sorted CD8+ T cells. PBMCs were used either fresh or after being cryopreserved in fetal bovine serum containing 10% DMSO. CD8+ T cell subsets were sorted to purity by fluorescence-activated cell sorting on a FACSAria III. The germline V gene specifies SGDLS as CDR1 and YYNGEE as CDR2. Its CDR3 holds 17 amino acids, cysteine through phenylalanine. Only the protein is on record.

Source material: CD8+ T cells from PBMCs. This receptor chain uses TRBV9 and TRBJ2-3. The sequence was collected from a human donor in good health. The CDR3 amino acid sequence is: CASSVDPHFVSTDTQYF.